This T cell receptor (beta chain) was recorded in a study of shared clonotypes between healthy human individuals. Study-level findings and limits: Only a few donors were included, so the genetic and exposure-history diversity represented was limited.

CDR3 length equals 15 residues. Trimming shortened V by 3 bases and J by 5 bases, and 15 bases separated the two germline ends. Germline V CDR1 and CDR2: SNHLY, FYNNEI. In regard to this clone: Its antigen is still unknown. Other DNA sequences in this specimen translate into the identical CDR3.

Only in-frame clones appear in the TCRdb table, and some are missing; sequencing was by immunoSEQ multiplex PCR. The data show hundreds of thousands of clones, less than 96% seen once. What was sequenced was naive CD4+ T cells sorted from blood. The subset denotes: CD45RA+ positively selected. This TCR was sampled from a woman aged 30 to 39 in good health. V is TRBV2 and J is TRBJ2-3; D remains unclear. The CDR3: CASSEGSGVGDTQYF. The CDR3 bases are TGTGCCAGCAGTGAGGGGTCAGGAGTCGGAGATACGCAGTATTTT.